The rows below give T cell receptor beta chains drawn from one sample of a study of T cell responses to AZD1222 COVID-19 vaccine. TCRdb keeps only in-frame clones here, not all; method: immunoSEQ multiplex PCR. The sample contains over 150,000 clones, 88% of which appear only once. The sample was peripheral blood, taken on day 0 of AZD1222 vaccination. These receptors were collected from an adult in good health. The CDR3 runs from the conserved cysteine through the conserved F or W. D genes are given only for firm matches. The size field is filled for only some rows; it gives once, few, many or a size class.

v_gene	abundance	j_gene	d_gene	CDR3aa	CDR3nt
TRBV5-6	.	TRBJ2-7	.	CASSLERVAYEQYF	TGTGCCAGCAGCCTCGAAAGGGTGGCCTACGAGCAGTACTTC
TRBV19	few	TRBJ2-2	.	CASSPRRAGELFF	TGTGCCAGTAGCCCAAGGAGGGCCGGGGAGCTGTTTTTT
TRBV27	.	TRBJ1-5	TRBD1	CASRAGTEPNQPQHF	TGTGCCAGCAGGGCCGGGACAGAGCCAAATCAGCCCCAGCATTTT
TRBV12-3/TRBV12-4	.	TRBJ2-5	.	CASSLRPLETQYF	TGTGCCAGCAGTTTGCGGCCCCTGGAGACCCAGTACTTC
TRBV9	.	TRBJ2-6	TRBD1	CASSGDRGAGANVLTF	TGTGCCAGCAGCGGAGACAGGGGAGCCGGGGCCAACGTCCTGACTTTC
TRBV7-3	.	TRBJ2-2	.	CASSLNGGLTGELFF	TGTGCCAGCAGCTTAAATGGGGGGCTTACCGGGGAGCTGTTTTTT
TRBV27	.	TRBJ1-2	TRBD1	CASRAGGGGGYTF	TGTGCCAGCAGGGCAGGGGGTGGAGGTGGCTACACCTTC
TRBV11-2	.	TRBJ1-5	.	CASSVTGSNQPQHF	TGTGCCAGCAGCGTCACAGGGTCCAATCAGCCCCAGCATTTT
TRBV15	.	TRBJ1-1	.	CATSRDKGLNTEAFF	TGTGCCACCAGCAGAGATAAGGGCCTGAACACTGAAGCTTTCTTT
TRBV9	.	TRBJ2-2	TRBD1	CASSPTWQGVNTGELFF	TGTGCCAGCAGCCCTACCTGGCAGGGGGTTAACACCGGGGAGCTGTTTTTT
TRBV12-3/TRBV12-4	once	TRBJ1-2	.	CASSIDRVYGYTF	TGTGCCAGCAGTATCGACAGAGTTTATGGCTACACCTTC
TRBV28	.	TRBJ2-6	.	CASSLRGNVLTF	TGTGCCAGCAGTTTACGAGGCAACGTCCTGACTTTC
TRBV29-1	once	TRBJ2-1	TRBD1	CSVSAGGFNEQFF	TGCAGCGTTTCGGCAGGGGGTTTTAATGAGCAGTTCTTC
TRBV6-5	.	TRBJ2-7	.	CASSYSIQYEQYF	TGTGCCAGCAGTTACTCGATACAGTACGAGCAGTACTTC
TRBV6-2/TRBV6-3	few	TRBJ2-7	.	CASSFQGPYEQYF	TGTGCCAGCAGTTTTCAGGGGCCCTACGAGCAGTACTTC
TRBV14	.	TRBJ2-7	TRBD1	CASSQPGQGDEQYF	TGTGCCAGCAGCCAGCCAGGACAGGGGGACGAGCAGTACTTC
TRBV7-2	once	TRBJ2-5	.	CASSLQPPAQYF	TGTGCCAGCAGCCTTCAGCCTCCGGCCCAGTACTTC
TRBV3-1/TRBV3-2	.	TRBJ2-7	TRBD1	CASSRAQGTVGSYEQYF	TGTGCCAGCAGCCGAGCCCAGGGGACAGTCGGTTCCTACGAGCAGTACTTC
TRBV28	.	TRBJ2-7	.	CASSLRGHEQYF	TGTGCCAGCAGCCTCAGGGGTCACGAGCAGTACTTC
TRBV28	.	TRBJ1-5	.	CASSPNPRNQPQHF	TGTGCCAGCAGTCCTAACCCACGGAATCAGCCCCAGCATTTT
TRBV4-3	.	TRBJ2-5	TRBD2	CASSQDYREEETQYF	TGCGCCAGCAGCCAAGACTACCGGGAGGAGGAGACCCAGTACTTC
TRBV2	.	TRBJ2-7	.	CASSDLGVINEQYF	TGTGCCAGCAGTGATCTCGGGGTGATCAACGAGCAGTACTTC
TRBV27	.	TRBJ1-6	.	CASSPGLYNSPLHF	TGTGCCAGCAGTCCGGGACTTTATAATTCACCCCTCCACTTT
TRBV6-5	.	TRBJ1-6	.	CASSPGRTNSPLHF	TGTGCCAGCAGCCCAGGACGGACTAATTCACCCCTCCACTTT
TRBV2	.	TRBJ1-6	.	CASSAGPNNSPLHF	TGTGCCAGCAGTGCAGGGCCGAATAATTCACCCCTCCACTTT
TRBV5-1	.	TRBJ2-1	.	CASSPSGVSSNEQFF	TGCGCCAGCAGCCCTTCGGGGGTGTCCTCCAATGAGCAGTTCTTC
TRBV9	.	TRBJ2-7	.	CASSVRTEGSEQYF	TGTGCCAGCAGCGTAAGAACCGAGGGGAGCGAGCAGTACTTC
TRBV14	.	TRBJ1-6	.	CASSLSQAYNSPLHF	TGTGCCAGCAGCCTCTCGCAGGCGTATAATTCACCCCTCCACTTT
TRBV5-1	.	TRBJ2-7	.	CASSFSGTTSSYEQYF	TGCGCCAGCAGCTTTTCCGGGACAACAAGCTCCTACGAGCAGTACTTC
TRBV28	.	TRBJ1-2	.	CASTTGSGGYTF	TGTGCCAGCACCACAGGGTCGGGAGGCTACACCTTC
TRBV7-2	.	TRBJ2-1	TRBD1	CASSPDRVSYNEQFF	TGTGCCAGCAGCCCGGACAGGGTCTCCTACAATGAGCAGTTCTTC
TRBV5-1	.	TRBJ2-1	TRBD2	CASSQPPGTSSEQFF	TGCGCCAGCAGCCAACCCCCCGGGACTAGCTCTGAGCAGTTCTTC
TRBV28	.	TRBJ2-5	.	CATVDGGVETQYF	TGTGCCACCGTGGACGGGGGAGTGGAGACCCAGTACTTC
TRBV5-6	.	TRBJ2-7	TRBD2	CASSRREGFEQYF	TGTGCCAGCAGCCGGAGGGAGGGATTCGAGCAGTACTTC
TRBV18	.	TRBJ1-6	.	CASSPARGKTESPLHF	TGTGCCAGCTCACCAGCCAGGGGCAAGACAGAATCACCCCTCCACTTT
TRBV19	once	TRBJ1-1	.	CASKRGRGTEAFF	TGTGCCAGTAAGAGGGGACGGGGCACTGAAGCTTTCTTT
TRBV7-9	.	TRBJ2-1	.	CASRPSAGASGRFNEQFF	TGTGCCAGCAGGCCATCCGCGGGGGCTAGCGGTCGGTTTAATGAGCAGTTCTTC
TRBV3-1/TRBV3-2	.	TRBJ2-7	.	CASSPRRSWEQYF	TGTGCCAGCAGCCCCCGCAGGAGCTGGGAGCAGTACTTC
TRBV11-3	.	TRBJ2-5	.	CASSLNSQETQYF	TGTGCCAGCAGCTTAAACAGCCAAGAGACCCAGTACTTC
TRBV12-3/TRBV12-4	.	TRBJ1-6	.	CATGDPNSPLHF	TGTGCCACGGGTGACCCTAATTCACCCCTCCACTTT
TRBV19	few	TRBJ1-2	.	CASSMGGPSGYTF	TGTGCCAGTAGTATGGGCGGGCCGTCGGGCTACACCTTC
TRBV3-1/TRBV3-2	.	TRBJ2-5	.	CATSPGRKETQYF	TGTGCCACCTCGCCTGGACGGAAAGAGACCCAGTACTTC
TRBV5-4	.	TRBJ2-7	.	CASSSGYEQYF	TGTGCCAGCAGCTCTGGTTACGAGCAGTACTTC
TRBV7-2	.	TRBJ2-7	TRBD1	CASSGGGGQGFYEQYF	TGTGCCAGCAGCGGAGGCGGGGGACAGGGTTTTTACGAGCAGTACTTC
TRBV7-2	once	TRBJ1-2	TRBD1	CASSVLPGGIYGYTF	TGTGCCAGCAGCGTCTTGCCAGGGGGGATCTATGGCTACACCTTC
TRBV4-1	.	TRBJ2-2	TRBD1	CASSQDPDRGFSGELFF	TGCGCCAGCAGCCAAGATCCCGACAGGGGGTTTTCCGGGGAGCTGTTTTTT
TRBV27	.	TRBJ1-2	TRBD1	CASSTTGNGYTF	TGTGCCAGTTCAACGACAGGGAACGGCTACACCTTC